Listed below are T cell receptor beta chains from one sample, sequenced in a study of T cells in localized non-small cell lung cancer. The table came from immunoSEQ multiplex PCR; TCRdb's copy has only in-frame clones and leaves some out. Of some 30,000 clones listed, 65% to 90% are singletons. The source material was peripheral blood, sampled before any cancer treatment. These receptors originate from a male donor aged 60 or older with stage III lung adenocarcinoma. The CDR3 runs from the conserved cysteine through the conserved F or W. The order of the fields is D gene, J gene, clone size, V gene, CDR3 protein, CDR3 DNA. The D gene is left open where the match is weak. Only part of the rows carry a size: once, few, many, or a class if the clone is expanded.

D: .; J: TRBJ1-4; size: .; V: TRBV28; CDR3: CASSLPGQGNEKLFF; DNA: TGTGCCAGCAGTTTACCCGGGCAGGGAAATGAAAAACTGTTTTTT
D: TRBD2; J: TRBJ2-4; size: few; V: TRBV28; CDR3: CASGRAERGRAKNIQYF; DNA: TGTGCCAGCGGGAGGGCCGAGAGAGGGAGGGCCAAAAACATTCAGTACTTC
D: .; J: TRBJ1-3; size: .; V: TRBV4-1; CDR3: CASSQSRAGSGNTIYF; DNA: TGCGCCAGCAGCCAATCTCGCGCCGGCTCTGGAAACACCATATATTTT
D: .; J: TRBJ1-2; size: .; V: TRBV28; CDR3: CASRERSSGGYTF; DNA: TGTGCCAGCAGGGAGAGATCTAGCGGCGGCTACACCTTC
D: .; J: TRBJ1-2; size: once; V: TRBV30; CDR3: CAWGSQTRWNGYTF; DNA: TGTGCCTGGGGCTCCCAGACTCGCTGGAATGGCTACACCTTC
D: .; J: TRBJ1-1; size: .; V: TRBV2; CDR3: CASREGPEAFF; DNA: TGTGCCAGCAGGGAGGGCCCTGAAGCTTTCTTT
D: TRBD2; J: TRBJ2-2; size: .; V: TRBV2; CDR3: CASSVYGGAGGELFF; DNA: TGTGCCAGCAGTGTTTACGGGGGGGCAGGCGGGGAGCTGTTTTTT
D: .; J: TRBJ2-1; size: .; V: TRBV6-5; CDR3: CASSYSKGGSYNEQFF; DNA: TGTGCCAGCAGTTACTCGAAAGGGGGCTCCTACAATGAGCAGTTCTTC
D: TRBD1; J: TRBJ2-1; size: .; V: TRBV11-3; CDR3: CASSLGTGSYNEQFF; DNA: TGTGCCAGCAGCCTAGGGACAGGGTCCTACAATGAGCAGTTCTTC
D: .; J: TRBJ1-5; size: .; V: TRBV7-8; CDR3: CASSLRAEGSVGQPQHF; DNA: TGTGCCAGCAGCTTACGGGCGGAGGGTTCGGTAGGTCAGCCCCAGCATTTT
D: TRBD1; J: TRBJ2-2; size: .; V: TRBV29-1; CDR3: CSVEVDRGLGELFF; DNA: TGCAGCGTTGAGGTGGACAGGGGGTTAGGGGAGCTGTTTTTT
D: TRBD2; J: TRBJ2-1; size: .; V: TRBV5-1; CDR3: CASSLVGWSGGTYNEQFF; DNA: TGCGCCAGCAGCTTGGTTGGTTGGAGCGGGGGAACCTACAATGAGCAGTTCTTC
D: .; J: TRBJ2-3; size: .; V: TRBV30; CDR3: CAWSSLGPNTQYF; DNA: TGTGCCTGGAGTAGCCTAGGGCCAAATACGCAGTATTTT
D: .; J: TRBJ2-2; size: once; V: TRBV9; CDR3: CASSGTVTGELFF; DNA: TGTGCCAGCAGCGGAACAGTCACCGGGGAGCTGTTTTTT
D: .; J: TRBJ1-2; size: .; V: TRBV5-1; CDR3: CASSLAQGLLVGNYGYTF; DNA: TGCGCCAGCAGCTTGGCTCAGGGGTTACTGGTAGGGAACTATGGCTACACCTTC
D: .; J: TRBJ2-7; size: once; V: TRBV6-6; CDR3: CASSNPGVYEQYF; DNA: TGTGCCAGCAGTAATCCAGGGGTGTACGAGCAGTACTTC
D: .; J: TRBJ2-3; size: .; V: TRBV27; CDR3: CASSFAAGATDTQYF; DNA: TGTGCCAGCAGTTTCGCCGCTGGGGCCACAGATACGCAGTATTTT
D: .; J: TRBJ2-1; size: .; V: TRBV19; CDR3: CASSQLANNEQFF; DNA: TGTGCCAGTAGCCAACTAGCTAACAATGAGCAGTTCTTC
D: TRBD1; J: TRBJ1-5; size: few; V: TRBV10-3; CDR3: CAISENRGGNQPQHF; DNA: TGTGCCATCAGTGAGAACAGGGGTGGCAATCAGCCCCAGCATTTT
D: .; J: TRBJ1-2; size: .; V: TRBV19; CDR3: CASSVRYYGYTF; DNA: TGTGCCAGTAGTGTACGGTACTATGGCTACACCTTC
D: TRBD2; J: TRBJ2-5; size: once; V: TRBV14; CDR3: CASSQDEPGLAGFQETQYF; DNA: TGTGCCAGCAGCCAAGACGAACCGGGACTAGCGGGGTTTCAAGAGACCCAGTACTTC
D: TRBD1; J: TRBJ1-6; size: once; V: TRBV7-7; CDR3: CASSSGTGNSPLHF; DNA: TGTGCTAGCAGCAGCGGGACAGGGAATTCACCCCTCCACTTT
D: .; J: TRBJ1-5; size: .; V: TRBV6-1; CDR3: CASSVRGNQPQHF; DNA: TGTGCCAGCAGTGTGCGGGGAAATCAGCCCCAGCATTTT
D: .; J: TRBJ1-2; size: once; V: TRBV28; CDR3: CASSIHSGGSSYGYTF; DNA: TGTGCCAGCAGTATCCACTCGGGGGGCTCCTCTTATGGCTACACCTTC
D: TRBD1; J: TRBJ2-7; size: few; V: TRBV19; CDR3: CASSIKDRGYGYEQYF; DNA: TGTGCCAGTAGTATTAAGGACAGGGGCTACGGTTACGAGCAGTACTTC
D: .; J: TRBJ1-1; size: few; V: TRBV6-5; CDR3: CASSYQTGEAFF; DNA: TGTGCCAGCAGTTACCAGACGGGCGAAGCTTTCTTT
D: TRBD2; J: TRBJ2-1; size: .; V: TRBV19; CDR3: CASSMYLADEGQFF; DNA: TGTGCCAGTAGTATGTACCTAGCGGATGAGGGGCAGTTCTTC
D: TRBD1; J: TRBJ2-1; size: .; V: TRBV7-8; CDR3: CASSLDRGREQFF; DNA: TGTGCCAGCAGCTTAGACAGGGGGCGCGAGCAGTTCTTC
D: .; J: TRBJ2-5; size: .; V: TRBV29-1; CDR3: CSGGPQETQYF; DNA: TGCAGCGGGGGTCCTCAAGAGACCCAGTACTTC